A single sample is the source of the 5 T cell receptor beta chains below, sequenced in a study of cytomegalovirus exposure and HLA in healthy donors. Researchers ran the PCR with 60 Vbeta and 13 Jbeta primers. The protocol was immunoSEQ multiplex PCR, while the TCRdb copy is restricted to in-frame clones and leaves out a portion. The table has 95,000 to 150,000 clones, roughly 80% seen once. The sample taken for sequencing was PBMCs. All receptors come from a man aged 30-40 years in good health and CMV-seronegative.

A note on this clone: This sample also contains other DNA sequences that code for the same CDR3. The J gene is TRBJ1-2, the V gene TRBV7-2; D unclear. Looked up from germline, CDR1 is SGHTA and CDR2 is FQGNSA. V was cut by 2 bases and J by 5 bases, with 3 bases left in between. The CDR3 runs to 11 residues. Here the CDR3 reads CASSLSYGYTF. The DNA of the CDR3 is TGTGCCAGCAGCTTATCGTATGGCTACACCTTC.

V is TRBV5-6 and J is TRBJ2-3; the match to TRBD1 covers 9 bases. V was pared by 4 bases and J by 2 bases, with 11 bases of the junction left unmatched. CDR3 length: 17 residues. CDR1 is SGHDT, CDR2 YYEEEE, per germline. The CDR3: CASSAFLGQGNTDTQYF. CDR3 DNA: TGTGCCAGCAGCGCCTTCTTGGGACAGGGAAACACAGATACGCAGTATTTT.

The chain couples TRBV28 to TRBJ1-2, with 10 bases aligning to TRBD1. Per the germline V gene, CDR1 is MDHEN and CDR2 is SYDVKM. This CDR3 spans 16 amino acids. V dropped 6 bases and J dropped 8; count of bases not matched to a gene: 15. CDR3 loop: CASSRQGQGFKGGYTF. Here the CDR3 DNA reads TGTGCCAGCAGCCGGCAGGGACAGGGGTTTAAGGGGGGCTACACCTTC.

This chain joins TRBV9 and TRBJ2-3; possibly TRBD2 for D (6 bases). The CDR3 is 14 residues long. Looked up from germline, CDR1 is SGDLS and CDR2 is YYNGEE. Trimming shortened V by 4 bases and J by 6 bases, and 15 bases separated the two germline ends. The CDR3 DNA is TGTGCCAGCAGCCCGCAAATTCGGGGGGATACGCAGTATTTT. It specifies CASSPQIRGDTQYF.

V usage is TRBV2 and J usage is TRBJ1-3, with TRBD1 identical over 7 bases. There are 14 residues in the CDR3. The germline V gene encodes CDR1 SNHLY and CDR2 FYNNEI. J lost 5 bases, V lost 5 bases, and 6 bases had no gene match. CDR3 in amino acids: CASSFRGQRNTIYF. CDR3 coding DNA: TGTGCCAGCAGTTTTCGGGGACAGAGAAACACCATATATTTT.